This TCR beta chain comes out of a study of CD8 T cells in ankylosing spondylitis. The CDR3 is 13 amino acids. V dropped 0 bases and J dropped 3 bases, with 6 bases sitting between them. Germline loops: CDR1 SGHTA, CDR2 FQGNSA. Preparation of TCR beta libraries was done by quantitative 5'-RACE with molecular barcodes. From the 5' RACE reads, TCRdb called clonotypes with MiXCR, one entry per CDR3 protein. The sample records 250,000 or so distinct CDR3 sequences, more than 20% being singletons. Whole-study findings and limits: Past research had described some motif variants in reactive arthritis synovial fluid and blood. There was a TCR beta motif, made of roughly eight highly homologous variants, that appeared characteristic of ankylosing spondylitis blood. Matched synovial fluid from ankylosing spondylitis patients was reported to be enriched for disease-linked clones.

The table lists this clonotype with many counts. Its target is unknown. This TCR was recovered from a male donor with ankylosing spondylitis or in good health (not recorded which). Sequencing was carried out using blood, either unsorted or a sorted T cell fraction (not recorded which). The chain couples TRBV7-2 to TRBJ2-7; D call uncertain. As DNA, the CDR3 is TGTGCCAGCAGCTTAGCGCAGGTCTACGAGCAGTACTTC. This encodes CASSLAQVYEQYF.